These 31 T cell receptor beta chains were all obtained from the same sample, sequenced in a study of T-cell reconstitution after alpha-beta-depleted transplantation in children. Unique molecular identifiers tagged the TCRbeta library. TCRdb itself ran the PCR reads through MiXCR, one entry per CDR3 protein. Of roughly 500,000 distinct CDR3 sequences listed, approximately 29% are singletons. The sample was PBMCs from the stem cell graft donor, taken from the stem cell graft. These receptors came from a human donor who donated a stem cell graft to a child with aplastic anemia.

The chain's CDR3 is CASSPGTVGSTGELFF. DNA of the CDR3: TGCGCCAGCAGCCCCGGGACAGTGGGAAGCACCGGGGAGCTGTTTTTT. The chain is built from TRBV5-1 and TRBJ2-2; 7 bases fit TRBD1. CDR3 size: 16 residues. Trimming removed 4 bases from V and 4 bases from J; junction bases left unmatched: 10. The germline V gene encodes CDR1 SGHRS and CDR2 YFSETQ.

This clonotype was counted only a few times. V is TRBV4-3 and J is TRBJ1-2; possible D gene TRBD1, 6 bases. V was shortened by 0 bases and J by 4 bases, with 9 bases between the two germline ends. The CDR3 runs to 14 residues. Germline V gene data show CDR1 as LGHNA and CDR2 as YSLEER. The CDR3 reads CASSQDRGGYGYTF. The CDR3, as DNA: TGCGCCAGCAGCCAAGACAGGGGCGGCTATGGCTACACCTTC.

In this sample, this clonotype turned up a few times. The chain uses TRBV15 and TRBJ2-3; tentatively, D is TRBD2 (6 bases). This CDR3 has 14 residues. Trimming removed 7 bases from V and 0 bases from J, with 11 bases in between. Germline V lookup: CDR1 LNHNV, CDR2 YYDKDF (reference sequence). The CDR3 nucleotides read TGTGCCACCATGGGAGGCCTTAGCACAGATACGCAGTATTTT. This sequence encodes CATMGGLSTDTQYF.

By sample fraction, this clonotype is medium-sized. The chain carries TRBV19 and TRBJ1-1; 8 nucleotides align to TRBD1. The germline gives CDR1 LNHDA, CDR2 SQIVND (reference sequence). V trimming: 2 bases; J trimming: 4 bases; junction bases outside the gene matches: 9. CDR3 size: 16 residues. The CDR3 region is CASSISRTGWTTEAFF. The CDR3 DNA follows: TGTGCCAGTAGTATATCCCGGACAGGGTGGACCACTGAAGCTTTCTTT. Combining the CDR3 with reference TRBV19 and TRBJ1-1 gives the whole variable domain DGGITQSPKYLFRKEGQNVTLSCEQNLNHDAMYWYRQDPGQGLRLIYYSQIVNDFQKGDIAEGYSVSREKKESFPLTVTSAQKNPTAFYLCASSISRTGWTTEAFFGQGTRLTVV.

The genes are TRBV9 and TRBJ1-4; D may be TRBD1 (6 bases). The CDR3 is 14 residues long. Trimming removed 2 bases from V and 8 bases from J, with 13 bases in between. Germline values: CDR1 SGDLS, CDR2 YYNGEE. CDR3 sequence (DNA): TGTGCCAGCAGCGTGCAGGGGAACTCAGAAAAACTGTTTTTT. As protein: CASSVQGNSEKLFF.

V is TRBV7-2 and J is TRBJ1-3, with unresolved D. The V gene's germline CDR1 is SGHTA and CDR2 FQGNSA. The CDR3 is made up of 14 amino acids. Trimming stripped 2 bases from V and 0 bases from J, with 5 bases between. The CDR3 DNA is TGTGCCAGCAGCTTACGGAACTCTGGAAACACCATATATTTT. It translates to CASSLRNSGNTIYF.

This rearrangement joins TRBV18 to TRBJ2-7, with 8 bases matching TRBD2. Trimming took 4 bases from V and 1 from J; bases not matched to a gene: 21. Germline V lookup: CDR1 KGHSH, CDR2 LQKENI. CDR3 length equals 20 residues. CDR3 nucleotide sequence: TGTGCCAGCTCACAAGGGGGAGCGGGAGAAGGGCCCCAACTATCCTACGAGCAGTACTTC. It yields the protein CASSQGGAGEGPQLSYEQYF. The variable domain in full, completed from reference TRBV18 and TRBJ2-7, reads NAGVMQNPRHLVRRRGQEARLRCSPMKGHSHVYWYRQLPEEGLKFMVYLQKENIIDESGMPKERFSAEFPKEGPSILRIQQVVRGDSAAYFCASSQGGAGEGPQLSYEQYFGPGTRLTVT.

This clonotype has a single count. The chain joins TRBV18 to TRBJ1-4; D uncertain. Germline V gives CDR1 KGHSH, CDR2 LQKENI. V gave up 6 bases and J gave up 4 bases, with 18 bases separating them. The CDR3 totals 16 residues. In DNA, the CDR3 is TGTGCCAGCTCCCCTGTTTCGCTGGGGTATAATGAAAAACTGTTTTTT. Protein product: CASSPVSLGYNEKLFF. The full variable domain, with the rest looked up from reference TRBV18 and TRBJ1-4, is NAGVMQNPRHLVRRRGQEARLRCSPMKGHSHVYWYRQLPEEGLKFMVYLQKENIIDESGMPKERFSAEFPKEGPSILRIQQVVRGDSAAYFCASSPVSLGYNEKLFFGSGTQLSVL.

This chain joins TRBV11-2 and TRBJ2-3; a possible D gene is TRBD2 (6 bases). Trimming shortened V by 1 base and J by 0 bases, and 14 bases separated the two germline ends. This CDR3 is 17 amino acids long. In germline, CDR1 is SGHAT, CDR2 FQNNGV. CDR3 region: CASSLGRGGTSTDTQYF. The CDR3 region has the DNA TGTGCCAGCAGCTTAGGTCGGGGCGGGACCAGCACAGATACGCAGTATTTT. The full variable domain, with the rest looked up from reference TRBV11-2 and TRBJ2-3, is EAGVAQSPRYKIIEKRQSVAFWCNPISGHATLYWYQQILGQGPKLLIQFQNNGVVDDSQLPKDRFSAERLKGVDSTLKIQPAKLEDSAVYLCASSLGRGGTSTDTQYFGPGTRLTVL.

In this sample, this clonotype turned up once. The chain recombines TRBV28 with TRBJ2-3; D tentatively reads TRBD1 or TRBD2 (5 bases each). This CDR3 region has 14 residues. Trimming stripped 6 bases from V and 1 base from J, with 11 bases between. Germline assignment: CDR1 MDHEN and CDR2 SYDVKM. The CDR3 sequence: CASREVGGTDTQYF. DNA of the CDR3: TGTGCCAGCAGGGAAGTGGGGGGCACAGATACGCAGTATTTT. The full variable domain, its missing parts supplied by reference TRBV28 and TRBJ2-3, is DVKVTQSSRYLVKRTGEKVFLECVQDMDHENMFWYRQDPGLGLRLIYFSYDVKMKEKGDIPEGYSVSREKKERFSLILESASTNQTSMYLCASREVGGTDTQYFGPGTRLTVL.

This clonotype has a handful of counts. The chain carries TRBV7-2 and TRBJ2-3; no clear D gene. The CDR3 runs to 12 residues. Trimming removed 3 bases at V and 3 bases at J, with 4 bases between. From germline, CDR1 is SGHTA and CDR2 FQGNSA. The CDR3 reads CASSFYTDTQYF. The CDR3 DNA reads as TGTGCCAGCAGCTTTTATACAGATACGCAGTATTTT.

This clonotype was detected a few times. This chain connects TRBV10-3 to TRBJ1-1, with TRBD1 matching over 7 bases. From germline, CDR1 is ENHRY and CDR2 SYGVKD. J gave up 4 bases and V 6 bases, and 11 bases lay outside the gene matches. This CDR3 has 15 amino acids. For the CDR3, the DNA is TGTGCCATCAGGCGTACAGGGGTTGAGGGCACTGAAGCTTTCTTT. Translating it yields CAIRRTGVEGTEAFF.

This clonotype has just a few counts. The rearrangement joins TRBV5-6 to TRBJ2-1; TRBD2 aligns across 14 bases. V dropped 3 bases and J dropped 10; count of bases not matched to a gene: 12. The germline CDR1 and CDR2 sequences are SGHDT and YYEEEE. This CDR3 has 17 amino acids. The CDR3, as DNA: TGTGCCAGCAGCTGGGCCGGGACTAGCGGGAGTCGGCGGGAGCAGTTCTTC. Its translation: CASSWAGTSGSRREQFF. Full variable domain (remainder filled in from reference TRBV5-6 and TRBJ2-1): DAGVTQSPTHLIKTRGQQVTLRCSPKSGHDTVSWYQQALGQGPQFIFQYYEEEERQRGNFPDRFSGHQFPNYSSELNVNALLLGDSALYLCASSWAGTSGSRREQFFGPGTRLTVL.

The chain couples TRBV20-1 to TRBJ1-1; the D is unclear. Trimming removed 2 bases from V and 0 bases from J, with 7 bases in between. CDR1 and CDR2 (germline): DFQATT, SNEGSKA (reference sequence). The CDR3 consists of 13 residues. The CDR3 DNA is TGCAGTGCTAGAAGGGATATGAACACTGAAGCTTTCTTT. This gives the protein CSARRDMNTEAFF.

This clonotype was recorded a few times. The V gene is TRBV5-1, the J gene TRBJ2-1; D unresolved. The V end was cut by 0 bases, the J end by 8 bases, with 9 bases between. The CDR3 sequence is 13 residues long. Germline CDR1 SGHRS, CDR2 YFSETQ. As DNA, the CDR3 is TGCGCCAGCAGCTTGGAAGGTTTGGATGAGCAGTTCTTC. It is translated as CASSLEGLDEQFF.

This clonotype was counted only a few times. This rearrangement joins TRBV27 to TRBJ2-2; 12 bases match TRBD2. Germline V gene data show CDR1 as MNHEY and CDR2 as SMNVEV (reference sequence). This CDR3 is 15 amino acids long. With 2 bases clipped from V and 9 bases from J, the junction kept 4 bases outside the gene matches. CDR3 DNA sequence: TGTGCCAGCAGTTTACGGCTAGCGGGAGGGCGGGAGCTGTTTTTT. Amino acid sequence: CASSLRLAGGRELFF.

The chain is built from TRBV24-1 and TRBJ2-2; no clear D. Trimming stripped 11 bases from V and 6 bases from J, with 24 bases between. The CDR3 contains 16 residues. Germline values: CDR1 KGHDR, CDR2 SFDVKD. CDR3 coding DNA: TGTGCCATCGGAAAGGGCAGCGAAGGTATCGCCGGGGAGCTGTTTTTT. Its protein is CAIGKGSEGIAGELFF.

This clonotype was observed a handful of times. The chain uses TRBV4-3 and TRBJ1-4; 7 nucleotides agree with TRBD1. The V and J ends lost 0 bases and 4 bases, in that order; junction bases with no gene match: 8. Germline lookup yields CDR1 LGHNA and CDR2 YSLEER. The CDR3 sequence is 17 residues long. CDR3 nucleotide sequence: TGCGCCAGCAGCCAAGATAGGACAGGACCTGGTAATGAAAAACTGTTTTTT. Translated: CASSQDRTGPGNEKLFF.

For this clonotype: At one end the junction does not follow the germline gene, possibly because of a read error. The V gene is TRBV11-3, the J gene TRBJ1-2; a weak D match, TRBD1 (5 bases). CDR3 length equals 12 residues. Germline V lookup: CDR1 SGHNT, CDR2 YENEEA. CDR3 DNA sequence: TGTGCCAGCAGCACAGACAGCTATGGTTACACCTTC. Amino acids: CASSTDSYGYTF.

The genes are TRBV5-1 and TRBJ2-7; 7 bases fit TRBD1. Germline loops: CDR1 SGHRS, CDR2 YFSETQ. CDR3 length: 15 amino acids. J was trimmed by 5 bases and V by 0 bases; bases with no gene match: 8. Written as DNA, the CDR3 is TGCGCCAGCAGCTTGGTTAGCGACAGGGCTCACGAGCAGTACTTC. Translating it yields CASSLVSDRAHEQYF. Full variable domain (missing parts from reference TRBV5-1 and TRBJ2-7): KAGVTQTPRYLIKTRGQQVTLSCSPISGHRSVSWYQQTPGQGLQFLFEYFSETQRNKGNFPGRFSGRQFSNSRSEMNVSTLELGDSALYLCASSLVSDRAHEQYFGPGTRLTVT.

As regards this clonotype: The junction differs from germline at one of its ends, possibly a read error. The chain couples TRBV18 to TRBJ2-1, with D unclear. The CDR3 contains 13 residues. Germline V gene sequence: CDR1 KGHSH, CDR2 LQKENI. The CDR3 DNA follows: TGTGCCAGCTCACCACTAATAGAAACCGAGCGGTTCTTC. Protein product: CASSPLIETERFF.

This clonotype came up a few times. The J gene is TRBJ1-4, the V gene TRBV9; no clear D. Germline CDR1 is SGDLS and CDR2 is YYNGEE. Trimming shortened V by 0 bases and J by 5 bases, and 11 bases separated the two germline ends. There are 15 residues in the CDR3. CDR3 sequence: CASSVGGGRNEKLFF. The CDR3 DNA reads TGTGCCAGCAGCGTAGGTGGCGGTAGGAATGAAAAACTGTTTTTT.

V usage is TRBV28 and J usage is TRBJ2-1; D unclear. Trimming stripped 3 bases from V and 4 bases from J, with 10 bases between. The V gene's germline CDR1 is MDHEN and CDR2 SYDVKM. The CDR3 runs to 14 residues. This chain's CDR3 is CASSFAWGYNEQFF. The CDR3 DNA follows: TGTGCCAGCAGTTTTGCATGGGGATACAATGAGCAGTTCTTC.

In its sample, this clonotype was seen many times. The rearrangement links TRBV7-2 to TRBJ2-5, with TRBD2 identical over 10 bases. The CDR3 sequence is 15 residues long. The V gene's germline CDR1 is SGHTA and CDR2 FQGNSA. Unmatched junction bases numbered 4, after V lost 3 bases and J lost 3 bases. The CDR3 DNA reads as TGTGCCAGCAGCTTGCCTAGCGGGAGCAAAGAGACCCAGTACTTC. This encodes CASSLPSGSKETQYF.

This sequence joins TRBV5-5 and TRBJ2-7; 9 positions agree with TRBD1. V shed 4 bases, J shed 3 bases, and the junction held 2 bases outside the gene matches. Germline V lookup: CDR1 SGHKS, CDR2 YYEKEE (reference sequence). This CDR3 region has 13 residues. CDR3 nucleotide sequence: TGTGCCAGCAGCGGGACAGGGATCTACGAGCAGTACTTC. Protein product: CASSGTGIYEQYF.

The chain uses TRBV18 and TRBJ1-2; TRBD1 matches 7 bases. Germline V CDR1 and CDR2: KGHSH, LQKENI. Germline trimming cut 3 bases from V and 5 bases from J; bases unmatched to any gene: 9. The CDR3 loop spans 15 amino acids. The CDR3 is CASSPIRQGEYGYTF. The CDR3 DNA sequence: TGTGCCAGCTCACCCATTAGACAGGGAGAATATGGCTACACCTTC.

This rearrangement joins TRBV3-1 to TRBJ2-1, with a weak D call TRBD2 (6 bases). CDR1 and CDR2 (germline): LGHDT, YNNKEL (reference sequence). The length of the CDR3 is 22 residues. With 0 bases removed from V and 0 bases from J, the gap between germline ends came to 27 bases. CDR3 DNA: TGTGCCAGCAGCCAAGATTTTATGCGGGGAAGAGAAAGCCCGCGCTCCTACAATGAGCAGTTCTTC. It translates to CASSQDFMRGRESPRSYNEQFF.

The rearrangement links TRBV27 to TRBJ2-7, with D perhaps matching TRBD1 or TRBD2 (5 bases each). Germline values: CDR1 MNHEY, CDR2 SMNVEV (reference sequence). The CDR3 length is 16 residues. V was clipped by 6 bases and J by 6 bases, with 24 bases between them. The CDR3 reads CASRQTGTYLVTEQYF. The CDR3 region has the DNA TGTGCCAGCAGGCAAACCGGGACGTACTTAGTGACCGAGCAGTACTTC.

J is TRBJ1-3 and V is TRBV6-2 or TRBV6-3, with D perhaps TRBD1 (5 bases). From germline, CDR1 is MNHEY and CDR2 SVGEGT. Trimming removed 2 bases from V and 1 base from J, with 9 bases in between. CDR3 length equals 15 residues. The CDR3 DNA follows: TGTGCCAGCAGTTACCCGGACACTTCTGGAAACACCATATATTTT. Its protein is CASSYPDTSGNTIYF.

This clonotype has more than one count but fewer than ten. This chain joins TRBV10-1 and TRBJ1-3; no clear D. The V end was cut by 8 bases, the J end by 2 bases, with 10 bases between. From germline, CDR1 is WNHNN and CDR2 SYGVQD (reference sequence). The CDR3 totals 13 residues. CDR3 loop: CASALSAGNTIYF. Here the CDR3 DNA reads TGCGCCAGCGCCCTTTCCGCTGGAAACACCATATATTTT.

This chain uses TRBV6-2 or TRBV6-3 with TRBJ2-1; 10 positions match TRBD2. J gave up 7 bases and V 2 bases, and 8 bases lay outside the gene matches. The CDR3 runs 16 residues. The germline CDR1 and CDR2 sequences are MNHEY and SVGEGT. DNA for the CDR3: TGTGCCAGCAGTTACGGATCTAGCGGGAGATGGAATGAGCAGTTCTTC. Amino acid sequence: CASSYGSSGRWNEQFF.